One T cell receptor (beta chain) is described in this entry. No antigen is known for it. Germline lookup yields CDR1 SEHNR and CDR2 FQNEAQ (reference sequence). The V and J ends lost 0 bases and 4 bases respectively, with 12 bases between them. This CDR3 has 16 amino acids. These data originate in a study of graft-versus-host responses after intestinal transplantation. At the level of the study: Each transplant was multivisceral, liver-intestinal, or isolated intestinal. Each recipient received anti-thymocyte globulin induction, then tacrolimus and steroids for around 3 years.

General study findings and limits: Elevated graft-versus-host to host-versus-graft clonal ratios in allografts were recorded for patients with graft-donor T cell macrochimerism.

Data came from immunoSEQ multiplex PCR; TCRdb stores just in-frame clones and leaves some out. Of over 85,000 clones in the sample, around 93% were seen once. The material sequenced was unstimulated CD4+ T cells sorted from spleen or lymph node cells, taken before transplant. The clonotype comes from a human donor who was the organ donor for an intestinal transplant. The V call is TRBV7-9, the J call TRBJ1-4, with D unresolved. As DNA, the CDR3 is TGTGCCAGCAGCTTAGCCGGGCGGGAGCTTAATGAAAAACTGTTTTTT. It encodes CASSLAGRELNEKLFF. The full variable domain, in which reference TRBV7-9 and TRBJ1-4 provide the parts outside the CDR3, is DTGVSQNPRHKITKRGQNVTFRCDPISEHNRLYWYRQTLGQGPEFLTYFQNEAQLEKSRLLSDRFSAERPKGSFSTLEIQRTEQGDSAMYLCASSLAGRELNEKLFFGSGTQLSVL.